Shown below are 28 T cell receptor beta chains from a single sample sequenced in a study of T cells after posttransplantation cyclophosphamide. The method was immunoSEQ multiplex PCR; TCRdb's version includes in-frame clones alone and lacks a portion of them. The table records over 25,000 clones without singletons, the ten largest covering 2.5% to 3.5%. Sequenced: PBMCs. Receptor source: a woman between 55 and 75 years old in good health, CMV-negative, and a related stem cell transplant donor.

This clone was seen repeatedly, ten times or more. The chain joins TRBV9 to TRBJ1-1, with 7 bases aligning to TRBD1. CDR3 length: 15 residues. The trim removed 2 bases at V and 4 bases at J, leaving 8 bases unmatched. The V gene's germline CDR1 is SGDLS and CDR2 YYNGEE. The CDR3 bases are TGTGCCAGCAGCGTGTATTCGGGACAGACCACTGAAGCTTTCTTT. Translated, it gives CASSVYSGQTTEAFF.

J is TRBJ2-3 and V is TRBV7-2, with 7 bases fitting TRBD1. V dropped 6 bases and J dropped 6; count of bases not matched to a gene: 9. This CDR3 is 14 amino acids long. Per germline, CDR1 SGHTA and CDR2 FQGNSA. CDR3 loop: CASRNRQGLDTQYF. The CDR3 coding sequence is TGTGCCAGCAGAAATCGACAGGGATTGGATACGCAGTATTTT.

This clone was recorded many times. V is TRBV4-1 and J is TRBJ1-3; TRBD1 matches at 7 bases. CDR1 MGHRA and CDR2 YSYEKL come from the germline V gene. The CDR3 length is 17 residues. The V and J ends lost 2 bases and 1 base, in that order; junction bases with no gene match: 8. The CDR3 here is CASSQPGQKRSGNTIYF. CDR3 nucleotide sequence: TGCGCCAGCAGCCAACCGGGACAGAAGAGATCTGGAAACACCATATATTTT.

This clone was counted a few times. The rearrangement joins TRBV28 to TRBJ1-5, with 11 bases that match TRBD1. Germline CDR1 and CDR2: MDHEN and SYDVKM. The CDR3 sequence is 15 residues long. The J segment lost 6 bases and the V segment lost 5 bases, leaving 6 bases of the junction unmatched. The CDR3 here is CASSPGTGGAQPQHF. CDR3 DNA: TGTGCCAGCAGTCCCGGGACAGGGGGTGCTCAGCCCCAGCATTTT.

The sample holds many counts of this clone. The chain recombines TRBV12-3 or TRBV12-4 with TRBJ1-1; 10 bases align to TRBD1. V was pared by 2 bases and J by 3 bases, with 3 bases of the junction left unmatched. The CDR3 covers 15 residues. DNA of the CDR3: TGTGCCAGCAGTTTATGGGGGACAGGGGACACTGAAGCTTTCTTT. Protein: CASSLWGTGDTEAFF.

In this sample, this clone turned up many times. The V gene is TRBV2, the J gene TRBJ2-7, with TRBD2 identical over 11 bases. Germline V gene lookup returns CDR1 SNHLY and CDR2 FYNNEI. The CDR3 runs 15 residues. The ends lost 2 bases at V and 7 bases at J; junction bases unmatched: 7. The CDR3 DNA reads TGTGCCAGCAGTGAATTTATAGCGGGAGGGGGGGAGCAGTACTTC. It translates to CASSEFIAGGGEQYF.

This clone was detected many times. The CDR3 spells CASSPYRGTVGDQPQHF. The CDR3 coding sequence is TGTGCCAGTAGTCCCTACAGGGGTACGGTGGGGGATCAGCCCCAGCATTTT. The chain combines TRBV19 with TRBJ1-5; 7 nucleotides match TRBD1. V trimming: 5 bases; J trimming: 5 bases; junction bases outside the gene matches: 15. Germline CDR1 is LNHDA and CDR2 is SQIVND (reference sequence). This CDR3 is built from 17 residues. The complete variable domain, with remaining parts taken from reference TRBV19 and TRBJ1-5, reads DGGITQSPKYLFRKEGQNVTLSCEQNLNHDAMYWYRQDPGQGLRLIYYSQIVNDFQKGDIAEGYSVSREKKESFPLTVTSAQKNPTAFYLCASSPYRGTVGDQPQHFGDGTRLSIL.

The sample holds many counts of this clone. The V gene is TRBV7-2, the J gene TRBJ1-4; 10 bases align to TRBD1. Germline-derived CDR1 and CDR2 are SGHTA and FQGNSA. After removal of 5 bases from V and 5 bases from J, the junction contained 5 bases not matched to a gene. The length of the CDR3 is 15 residues. This chain's CDR3 is CASSLGTGENEKLFF. The CDR3 coding sequence is TGTGCCAGCAGCCTTGGGACAGGGGAAAATGAAAAACTGTTTTTT.

With respect to this clone: The junction and the germline gene differ at one end; a read error may be behind it. The V gene is TRBV30, the J gene TRBJ2-3, with TRBD1 matching over 8 bases. The V gene's germline CDR1 is GTSNPN and CDR2 SVGIG (reference sequence). This CDR3 has 17 amino acids. CDR3 sequence (DNA): TGTGCCTGCAGTGGAACGGACAGGGAGTTTCAGGCAGATACGCAGTATTTT. Encoded protein: CACSGTDREFQADTQYF.

The table lists this clone with many counts. V is TRBV7-8 and J is TRBJ1-2, with a weak D call TRBD1 (6 bases). The CDR3 runs 15 residues. Germline assignment: CDR1 SGHVS and CDR2 FQNEAQ. Deletions cut 1 base from V and 8 bases from J, with 17 bases between. DNA of the CDR3: TGTGCCAGCAGCTTAGGGCCCATGGGGGCGCGGGGCTACACCTTC. Residues: CASSLGPMGARGYTF.

This clone was observed many times. This chain links TRBV4-2 with TRBJ2-1; the match to TRBD2 covers 8 bases. The V and J ends lost 0 bases and 6 bases, in that order; junction bases with no gene match: 7. Germline CDR1 and CDR2: LGHNA and YNFKEQ. This CDR3 comprises 16 residues. The CDR3: CASSQDSGMGSNEQFF. CDR3 DNA: TGTGCCAGCAGCCAAGATAGCGGGATGGGATCCAATGAGCAGTTCTTC.

This clone came up many times. The CDR3 DNA reads TGTGCCAGCAGCGTTGTCAGGGGGGATGGCTACACCTTC. Encoded protein: CASSVVRGDGYTF. The V and J genes are TRBV5-4 and TRBJ1-2; TRBD1 aligns across 7 bases. CDR1 and CDR2 from the germline V gene are SGHNT and YYREEE (reference sequence). The length of the CDR3 is 13 residues. Trimming at V came to 4 bases and at J to 6 bases, leaving 6 bases not matched to a gene. Using reference TRBV5-4 and TRBJ1-2 for the parts outside the CDR3, the full variable domain is ETGVTQSPTHLIKTRGQQVTLRCSSQSGHNTVSWYQQALGQGPQFIFQYYREEENGRGNFPPRFSGLQFPNYSSELNVNALELDDSALYLCASSVVRGDGYTFGSGTRLTVV.

At least ten counts were recorded for this clone. V is TRBV7-2 and J is TRBJ2-3; D call uncertain. Trimming removed 1 base at V and 5 bases at J, with 10 bases between. The CDR3 spans 14 residues. Germline CDR1 is SGHTA and CDR2 is FQGNSA. Here the CDR3 DNA reads TGTGCCAGCAGCTTAGGGCGGAACCGAGATACGCAGTATTTT. Its protein product is CASSLGRNRDTQYF.

This clone has at least ten counts. The chain employs TRBV10-3 and TRBJ2-5; 8 nucleotides align to TRBD2. The CDR3 sequence is 12 residues long. V shed 11 bases, J shed 4 bases, and the junction held 6 bases outside the gene matches. Per germline, CDR1 ENHRY and CDR2 SYGVKD. CDR3 in amino acids: CAVRGGRETQYF. The DNA for the CDR3 is TGTGCCGTACGCGGGGGGCGAGAGACCCAGTACTTC.

This clone was counted ten times or more. The chain couples TRBV5-1 to TRBJ2-7; 11 bases map to TRBD2. The trim removed 4 bases at V and 3 bases at J, leaving 3 bases unmatched. Germline V gene data show CDR1 as SGHRS and CDR2 as YFSETQ. The CDR3 loop spans 14 amino acids. The CDR3 DNA reads TGCGCCAGCAGCCACGGGACTAGCGGCTACGAGCAGTACTTC. The encoded protein is CASSHGTSGYEQYF.

This clone has only a few counts. This chain joins TRBV2 and TRBJ2-3, with no clear D. Per germline, CDR1 SNHLY and CDR2 FYNNEI. The CDR3 loop spans 13 amino acids. The V end was cut by 6 bases, the J end by 0 bases, with 7 bases between. The CDR3 DNA follows: TGTGCCAGCAGACTAACAAGCACAGATACGCAGTATTTT. This encodes CASRLTSTDTQYF.

This clone was recorded many times. The J gene is TRBJ2-1, the V gene TRBV4-3, with a possible D match to TRBD2 (6 bases). V lost 4 bases and J lost 3, with 16 bases in between. CDR1 is LGHNA, CDR2 YSLEER, per germline. The length of the CDR3 is 16 residues. DNA of the CDR3: TGCGCCAGCAGCCGAACATCTAGCGCGTTCTACAATGAGCAGTTCTTC. Its translation is CASSRTSSAFYNEQFF.

The table lists this clone with a few counts. The chain employs TRBV6-5 and TRBJ1-6; perhaps TRBD1 as D (5 bases). Trimming removed 0 bases from V and 6 bases from J, with 9 bases in between. The CDR3 runs 15 residues. Germline-derived CDR1 and CDR2 are MNHEY and SVGAGI. Written as DNA, the CDR3 is TGTGCCAGCAGTTACTCGGAGAGGGGTAATTCACCCCTCCACTTT. Translated: CASSYSERGNSPLHF.

This clone was seen at least ten times. V and J are TRBV28 and TRBJ2-7, with D maybe TRBD1 (5 bases). Trimming left V 6 bases short and J 1 base short, with 13 bases between. CDR3 length: 14 residues. CDR1 is MDHEN, CDR2 SYDVKM, per germline. The CDR3 loop is CASRLLGASYEQYF. Written as DNA, the CDR3 is TGTGCCAGCAGACTGTTAGGGGCATCCTACGAGCAGTACTTC.

This clone was recorded at least ten times. This sequence joins TRBV6-2 or TRBV6-3 and TRBJ2-4; TRBD2 matches 8 bases. The germline gives CDR1 MNHEY, CDR2 SVGEGT. The CDR3 extends over 12 amino acids. Losses at the gene ends were 5 bases for V and 13 bases for J; bases not matched to a gene: 7. The CDR3 region is CASSRGLANQYF. DNA for the CDR3: TGTGCCAGCAGTAGAGGACTAGCAAACCAGTACTTC.

This clone was counted at least ten times. This rearrangement joins TRBV5-6 to TRBJ2-3; 11 bases are shared with TRBD1. The CDR3 runs to 15 residues. V trimming: 3 bases; J trimming: 3 bases; junction bases outside the gene matches: 3. Germline V lookup: CDR1 SGHDT, CDR2 YYEEEE. Here the CDR3 DNA reads TGTGCCAGCAGCTCCCGGGACAGGGGGACAGATACGCAGTATTTT. As protein: CASSSRDRGTDTQYF.

At least ten counts were recorded for this clone. The J gene is TRBJ2-3, the V gene TRBV7-9; 10 positions agree with TRBD2. CDR3 length equals 16 residues. The germline V gene encodes CDR1 SEHNR and CDR2 FQNEAQ (reference sequence). V gave up 7 bases and J gave up 2 bases; unmatched junction bases: 9. CDR3 nucleotide sequence: TGTGCCAGCACCGACCGTCTAGCGGGGGCCACAGATACGCAGTATTTT. Protein product: CASTDRLAGATDTQYF.

This clone appeared many times. V gene TRBV28 combines with J gene TRBJ1-5; the match to TRBD1 covers 8 bases. CDR3 size: 15 residues. With V trimmed by 8 bases and J by 4 bases, 10 bases remained unmatched. Germline CDR1 is MDHEN and CDR2 is SYDVKM. The CDR3 DNA is TGTGCCAGCCTACCACTGGACAGGGTTAATCAGCCCCAGCATTTT. Translating it yields CASLPLDRVNQPQHF. Drawing the rest from reference TRBV28 and TRBJ1-5, the complete variable domain is DVKVTQSSRYLVKRTGEKVFLECVQDMDHENMFWYRQDPGLGLRLIYFSYDVKMKEKGDIPEGYSVSREKKERFSLILESASTNQTSMYLCASLPLDRVNQPQHFGDGTRLSIL.

This clone appeared a few times. V gene TRBV5-1 combines with J gene TRBJ2-3; D is unclear. V was trimmed by 6 bases and J by 2 bases, leaving 4 bases between them. CDR3 size: 11 residues. Germline CDR1 and CDR2: SGHRS and YFSETQ. In DNA form, the CDR3 reads TGCGCCAGCACAAACACAGATACGCAGTATTTT. Amino acid sequence: CASTNTDTQYF.

Only a few counts were recorded for this clone. The gene calls are TRBV30 and TRBJ1-6; possible D gene TRBD1, 5 bases. Germline CDR1 and CDR2: GTSNPN and SVGIG (reference sequence). The CDR3 length is 17 residues. With 0 bases removed from V and 1 base from J, the gap between germline ends came to 13 bases. The CDR3 sequence: CAWSVGGGRSYNSPLHF. The CDR3 DNA sequence: TGTGCCTGGAGTGTTGGGGGGGGACGATCCTATAATTCACCCCTCCACTTT.

In this sample, this clone turned up many times. The chain couples TRBV28 to TRBJ2-3, with 8 positions matching TRBD2. V was clipped by 6 bases and J by 5 bases; unmatched bases: 10. This CDR3 is built from 15 residues. The germline V gene encodes CDR1 MDHEN and CDR2 SYDVKM. The CDR3 protein is CASSPSRGGGDTQYF. The CDR3 nucleotides read TGTGCCAGCAGCCCCTCACGGGGGGGTGGAGATACGCAGTATTTT.

This clone appeared a few times. The chain is built from TRBV30 and TRBJ1-2; tentative D call: TRBD1 (6 bases). Trimming removed 0 bases at V and 8 bases at J, with 16 bases between. Germline V lookup: CDR1 GTSNPN, CDR2 SVGIG (reference sequence). The CDR3 has 14 amino acids. In DNA, the CDR3 is TGTGCCTGGAGTGTGGGGACGGGAGGGGGAGGCTACACCTTC. It codes for CAWSVGTGGGGYTF.

This clone occurred many times. The chain joins TRBV7-6 to TRBJ2-2; TRBD2 matches 9 bases. With 5 bases clipped from V and 2 bases from J, the junction kept 6 bases outside the gene matches. The germline CDR1 and CDR2 sequences are SGHVS and FNYEAQ. The CDR3 length is 16 residues. CDR3: CASSGRAGGNTGELFF. The DNA of the CDR3 is TGTGCCAGCAGCGGTAGAGCGGGAGGTAACACCGGGGAGCTGTTTTTT. The entire variable domain, with the rest obtained from reference TRBV7-6 and TRBJ2-2, is as follows: GAGVSQSPRYKVTKRGQDVALRCDPISGHVSLYWYRQALGQGPEFLTYFNYEAQQDKSGLPNDRFSAERPEGSISTLTIQRTEQRDSAMYRCASSGRAGGNTGELFFGEGSRLTVL.